The rows below give T cell receptor beta chains drawn from one sample of a study of cytotoxic CD8 clonotypes in ibrutinib-treated CLL. Profiling relied on immunoSEQ multiplex PCR, and the TCRdb table lists in-frame clones only, not all of them. This repertoire shows approximately 150,000 clones, around nine tenths found once; its top ten account for 3%. The input for sequencing was PBMCs, taken at disease progression, from a patient treated with ibrutinib. These receptors came from a human donor with chronic lymphocytic leukemia. CDR3s include the opening cysteine and the closing phenylalanine or tryptophan. Each record gives: V gene, J gene, clone size, D gene, CDR3 DNA, CDR3 protein. The D gene is left open where the match is weak. The size of a clone is reported for some rows only, either as once, few or many, or as a class for expanded clones.

>TRBV2|TRBJ2-1|.|.
TGTGCCAGCAGTGAAGACGATCTGGGGACCTGGAACAATGAGCAGTTCTTC
CASSEDDLGTWNNEQFF
>TRBV11-2|TRBJ2-1|.|TRBD2
TGTGCCAGCAGCTTCTTTAGCGGGTCCTACAATGAGCAGTTCTTC
CASSFFSGSYNEQFF
>TRBV29-1|TRBJ2-2|.|TRBD2
TGCAGCGTTGGCGGGGGTCGGGGGGAGCTGTTTTTT
CSVGGGRGELFF
>TRBV28|TRBJ2-1|.|.
TGTGCCAGCAGTTCCCGTCATGAGCAGTTCTTC
CASSSRHEQFF
>TRBV5-4|TRBJ2-5|.|.
TGTGCCAGCAGCTCACCGGGACCCACAGGAGAGACCCAGTACTTC
CASSSPGPTGETQYF
>TRBV27|TRBJ1-5|.|TRBD1
TGTGCCAGCAGTCAATTTCGGGACAGCGATAGCAATCAGCCCCAGCATTTT
CASSQFRDSDSNQPQHF
>TRBV19|TRBJ1-5|.|.
TGTGCCAGTAGTATCCAGGGTAGTAGCAATCAGCCCCAGCATTTT
CASSIQGSSNQPQHF
>TRBV27|TRBJ2-7|.|.
TGTGCCAGCCGATTCGCTCGGGGTTCGGCCTACGAGCAGTACTTC
CASRFARGSAYEQYF
>TRBV6-5|TRBJ1-2|.|.
TGTGCCAGCAGTACGGAGGAGACAGTCTATGGCTACACCTTC
CASSTEETVYGYTF
>TRBV5-5|TRBJ1-1|.|TRBD1
TGTGCCAGCAGCCTACAGGGGATGAACACTGAAGCTTTCTTT
CASSLQGMNTEAFF
>TRBV27|TRBJ2-7|few|.
TGTGCCAGCACCGTTTTTAATCTTGTAGGGGAGGATTGGGCCTACGAGCAGTACTTC
CASTVFNLVGEDWAYEQYF
>TRBV30|TRBJ1-3|.|.
TGTGCCTGGAGTGTGGCGTTCTCGGGAGGAAACACCATATATTTT
CAWSVAFSGGNTIYF
>TRBV29-1|TRBJ2-4|.|.
TGCAGCGTTTCCCCACCCGCGTCCATGAACATTCAGTACTTC
CSVSPPASMNIQYF
>TRBV19|TRBJ1-3|.|TRBD1
TGTGCCAGTAGTACTAACACCCGGGACAGGGGGCGGAACACCATATATTTT
CASSTNTRDRGRNTIYF
>TRBV19|TRBJ1-5|.|.
TGTGCCAGTAGTTTCAAAAGGGTAGGCAATCAGCCCCAGCATTTT
CASSFKRVGNQPQHF
>TRBV9|TRBJ2-4|.|TRBD1
TGTGCCAGCAGCGTAGAAGACAGGGGTAAAAACATTCAGTACTTC
CASSVEDRGKNIQYF
>TRBV11-2|TRBJ2-1|.|TRBD2
TGTGCCAGCAGCTTAACTAGCGACAGCTCCTACAATGAGCAGTTCTTC
CASSLTSDSSYNEQFF
>TRBV29-1|TRBJ2-2|.|TRBD1
TGCAGCGTTGAAAGCAGGGGGCGTAGCGGGGAGCTGTTTTTT
CSVESRGRSGELFF
>TRBV2|TRBJ2-3|once|TRBD2
TGTGCCAGCAGCACTCCTTTTACCTCAGGTAGCGGGAGGGCCGGAACAGATACGCAGTATTTT
CASSTPFTSGSGRAGTDTQYF
>TRBV5-6|TRBJ2-7|.|.
TGTGCCAGCAGCGCGACCGTAACCGAGCAGTACTTC
CASSATVTEQYF
>TRBV7-8|TRBJ2-7|.|TRBD2
TGTGCCAGCAGCTCGAGGACTAGCGGCTCCTACGAGCAGTACTTC
CASSSRTSGSYEQYF
>TRBV5-1|TRBJ1-3|.|.
TGCGCCAGCAGCGTACAGGGCTCTGGAAACACCATATATTTT
CASSVQGSGNTIYF
>TRBV6-5|TRBJ2-3|.|.
TGTGCCAGCAGCCTACTCGGGTACGAGGCAGATACGCAGTATTTT
CASSLLGYEADTQYF
>TRBV4-3|TRBJ2-3|once|TRBD2
TGCGCCAGCAGCCAAGACGATCTCCTAGCGGCCTCAGATACGCAGTATTTT
CASSQDDLLAASDTQYF
>TRBV9|TRBJ2-5|.|TRBD2
TGTGCCAGCAGCGCCGAAGCGGGGTACCAAGAGACCCAGTACTTC
CASSAEAGYQETQYF
>TRBV6-1|TRBJ2-1|.|TRBD2
TGTGCCGGAAGGTTAACAGCGGGAGGGCCAAATGAGCAGTTCTTC
CAGRLTAGGPNEQFF
>TRBV27|TRBJ1-5|.|.
TGTGCCAGCAGCGAAGCCAGGGGCCAGCCCCAGCATTTT
CASSEARGQPQHF
>TRBV4-2|TRBJ1-5|.|.
TGTGCCAGCAGCCCCGCAAGAGGCGCACAGCAGTATAGCAATCAGCCCCAGCATTTT
CASSPARGAQQYSNQPQHF
>TRBV7-2|TRBJ2-7|few|.
TGTGCCAGCAGCTCGTTAGGGGGGAGCGTATCCCACGAGCAGTACTTC
CASSSLGGSVSHEQYF
>TRBV27|TRBJ1-5|few|.
TGTGCCAGCAGTCCCAGCAGACATAGCAATCAGCCCCAGCATTTT
CASSPSRHSNQPQHF
>TRBV7-9|TRBJ1-4|.|.
TGTGCCAGCAGCCTAGACACCCTGGGAAATGAAAAACTGTTTTTT
CASSLDTLGNEKLFF
>TRBV7-2|TRBJ2-7|.|TRBD2
TGTGCCAGCAGCTTATCGTGGCGGGAGGGCTACGAGCAGTACTTC
CASSLSWREGYEQYF
>TRBV29-1|TRBJ1-1|.|TRBD1
TGCAGCATGCGGACAGGGGGCGTCACTGAAGCTTTCTTT
CSMRTGGVTEAFF
>TRBV5-5|TRBJ2-5|.|TRBD2
TGTGCCAGCAGCTTGGGGGTAGCGGGAGGGCAAGAGACCCAGTACTTC
CASSLGVAGGQETQYF
>TRBV7-3|TRBJ2-1|.|.
TGTGCCAGCAGCCCAGAGGGGGGGGCCTTGGTCAATGAGCAGTTCTTC
CASSPEGGALVNEQFF
>TRBV29-1|TRBJ2-7|.|.
TGCAGCGTTGAAGTCGAAAGGGTCAACGAGCAGTACTTC
CSVEVERVNEQYF
>TRBV19|TRBJ2-1|once|.
TGTGCCAGTAGTATAGGGGGGAGAGGGGCCTACAATGAGCAGTTCTTC
CASSIGGRGAYNEQFF
>TRBV10-1|TRBJ1-1|.|TRBD1
TGCGCCAGCAGTGAGAAGTGGGGGACAGAGAAGAAAAACACTGAAGCTTTCTTT
CASSEKWGTEKKNTEAFF
>TRBV6-5|TRBJ1-2|.|.
TGTGCCAGCAGTTACTCGGGCAGGGAGAACTATGGCTACACCTTC
CASSYSGRENYGYTF
>TRBV27|TRBJ2-3|.|TRBD2
TGTGCCACGGGGACTATCGGGGATACGCAGTATTTT
CATGTIGDTQYF
>TRBV14|TRBJ2-7|once|.
TGTGCCAGCAGCCAAGATATCGGGAGAGGCTACGAGCAGTACTTC
CASSQDIGRGYEQYF
>TRBV7-8|TRBJ2-2|.|.
TGTGCCAGCAGCTCCGGTACTACCGGGGAGCTGTTTTTT
CASSSGTTGELFF
>TRBV10-3|TRBJ2-3|.|.
TGTGCCATCAGTGTCGGTAGCGGAAGCACAGATACGCAGTATTTT
CAISVGSGSTDTQYF
>TRBV5-4|TRBJ2-2|.|.
TGTGCCAGCAGTTTATACGGACCCAATACCGGGGAGCTGTTTTTT
CASSLYGPNTGELFF
>TRBV9|TRBJ1-2|.|.
TGTGCCAGCAAAGGGGACCCCAAGGGTGACTATGGCTACACCTTC
CASKGDPKGDYGYTF
>TRBV7-2|TRBJ1-1|.|.
TGTGCCAGCAGCAAGGGGGGTCCTAAAGCTTTCTTT
CASSKGGPKAFF
>TRBV27|TRBJ2-7|once|.
TGTGCCAGCAGCGCCGCCTCGAGGGGTACAACCTACGAGCAGTACTTC
CASSAASRGTTYEQYF
>TRBV30|TRBJ1-5|once|.
TGTGCCTGGAGTGGGAGGGGAAGCAATCAGCCCCAGCATTTT
CAWSGRGSNQPQHF
>TRBV28|TRBJ1-1|once|.
TGTGCCAGCAGTTTAACCCCGGGAATGAACACTGAAGCTTTCTTT
CASSLTPGMNTEAFF
>TRBV2|TRBJ1-1|.|TRBD1
TGTGCCAGCAGTGGCCACGGGACAGCGAACACTGAAGCTTTCTTT
CASSGHGTANTEAFF
>TRBV4-1|TRBJ2-3|.|.
TGCGCCAGCAGCCTCTCATCTGGAGCAGATACGCAGTATTTT
CASSLSSGADTQYF
>TRBV7-2|TRBJ1-5|.|.
TGTGCCAGCAGCTCAAGGGCGGGGGGCCAGCCCCAGCATTTT
CASSSRAGGQPQHF
>TRBV19|TRBJ2-7|.|TRBD2
TGTGCCAGTAGTGCCGGGACTAGCGGTAGCTCCTACGAGCAGTACTTC
CASSAGTSGSSYEQYF
>TRBV19|TRBJ1-4|few|TRBD1
TGTGCCAGTAGTATAGATCGGGACAGGACGGAACTGTTTTTT
CASSIDRDRTELFF
>TRBV11-3|TRBJ2-7|.|.
TGTGCCAGCAGCTTATATGGGGGGGCGTACTACGAGCAGTACTTC
CASSLYGGAYYEQYF
>TRBV6-5|TRBJ2-7|few|.
TGTGCCAGCAGTTCCGACAGTGAACACTACGAGCAGTACTTC
CASSSDSEHYEQYF
>TRBV30|TRBJ2-7|.|TRBD1
TGTGCCTGGAGGGGACAGCCGAGGGTTGGCGAGCAGTACTTC
CAWRGQPRVGEQYF
>TRBV5-5|TRBJ1-2|few|TRBD1
TGTGCCAGCAGCCGTGGGACAGGGGAGTGGGATGGCTACACCTTC
CASSRGTGEWDGYTF
>TRBV13|TRBJ2-7|.|TRBD1
TGTGCCAGCAGCTTAAGCCGACAGGGGAACGAGCAGTACTTC
CASSLSRQGNEQYF